This entry is about one T cell receptor (beta chain). This entry comes from a study of cytomegalovirus exposure and HLA in healthy donors. Germline CDR1 reads SGDLS; CDR2 reads YYNGEE. Trimming shortened V by 0 bases and J by 4 bases, and 10 bases separated the two germline ends. The CDR3 covers 14 residues. The PCR was carried out with 60 Vbeta primers and 13 Jbeta primers. TCRdb's table, derived via immunoSEQ multiplex PCR, lists solely in-frame clones and lacks some. Its clone listing holds tens of thousands of clones. The clonotype was recovered from a woman aged 40 to 49 in good health and CMV-seropositive. The sample taken for sequencing was PBMCs. This sequence joins TRBV9 and TRBJ1-2; the D gene is possibly TRBD1 (6 bases). CDR3 nucleotides: TGTGCCAGCAGCGTAGACAGGGCCGGCTATGGCTACACCTTC. As protein: CASSVDRAGYGYTF.